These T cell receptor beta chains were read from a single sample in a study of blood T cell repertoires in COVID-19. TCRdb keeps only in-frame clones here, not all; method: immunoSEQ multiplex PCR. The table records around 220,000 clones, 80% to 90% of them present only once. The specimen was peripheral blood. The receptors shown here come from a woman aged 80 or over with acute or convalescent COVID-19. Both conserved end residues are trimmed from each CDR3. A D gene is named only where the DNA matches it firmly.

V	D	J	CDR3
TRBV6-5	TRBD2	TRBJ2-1	ASRRAGGWLDEQF
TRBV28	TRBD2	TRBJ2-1	ASSRAGEGNEQF
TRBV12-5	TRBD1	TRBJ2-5	ASWAPNNQTGGGETQY
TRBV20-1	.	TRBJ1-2	SASLIGASGYT
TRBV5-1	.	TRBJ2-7	ASSISGISYEQY
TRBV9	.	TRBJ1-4	ASSVGGGNSEKLF
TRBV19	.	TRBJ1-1	ASSPRTDYMNTEAF
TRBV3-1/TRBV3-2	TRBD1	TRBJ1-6	ASSQGQGDNSPLH
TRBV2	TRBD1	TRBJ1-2	ASSEGGQSLYGYT
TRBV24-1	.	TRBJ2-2	ATSAGNRPATGELF
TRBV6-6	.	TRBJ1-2	ASSYAPGQNYGYT
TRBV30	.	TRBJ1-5	AWSADTGLNQPQH
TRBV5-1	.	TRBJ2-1	ASAREGSYNEQF
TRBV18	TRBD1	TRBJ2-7	ASSPPDRGYEQY
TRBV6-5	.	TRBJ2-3	ASSPDSPSTDTQY
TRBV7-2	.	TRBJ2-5	ASSFNRDQETQY
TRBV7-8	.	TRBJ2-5	ASSSWGVETQY
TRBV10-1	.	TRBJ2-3	ASSENSYITDTQY
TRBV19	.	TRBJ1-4	ASNVGGGNEKLF
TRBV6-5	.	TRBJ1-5	ASSYGGFQPQH
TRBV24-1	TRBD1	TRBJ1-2	ATSDPDRGYGYT
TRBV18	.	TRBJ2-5	ASSPRDQETQY
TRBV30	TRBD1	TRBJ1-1	AWSVQTGGTEAF
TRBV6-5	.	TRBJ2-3	ASSYSMIEADTQY
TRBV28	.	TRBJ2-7	ASSFGSGSYEQY
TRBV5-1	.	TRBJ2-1	ASSRDTYNEQF
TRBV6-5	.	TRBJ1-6	ASAQVQAYNSPLH
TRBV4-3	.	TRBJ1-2	ASRQGSVSLEGYT
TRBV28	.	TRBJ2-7	ASSGPARHEQY
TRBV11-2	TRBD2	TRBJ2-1	ASSTRLAGKGNEQF
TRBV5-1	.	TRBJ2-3	ASSLSYGGATDTQY
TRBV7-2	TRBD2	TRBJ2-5	ASSLGTSGHETQY
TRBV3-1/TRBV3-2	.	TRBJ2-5	ASSQASAGHQETQY
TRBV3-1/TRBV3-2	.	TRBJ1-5	ASSQDESAQH
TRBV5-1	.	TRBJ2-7	ASSLGGTYSYEQY
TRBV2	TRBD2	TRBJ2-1	ASRFGLAGEYNEQF
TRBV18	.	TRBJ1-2	ASSPDRSYGYT
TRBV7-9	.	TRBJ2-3	ASSLGDIRTDTQY
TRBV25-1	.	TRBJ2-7	ASSEYLTGLHYEQY
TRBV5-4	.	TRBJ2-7	ASSAPKTVTSYEQY
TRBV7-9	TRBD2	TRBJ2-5	ASSLEGGRAETQY
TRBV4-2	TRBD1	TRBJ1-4	ASSQGGQDEKLF
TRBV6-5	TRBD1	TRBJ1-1	ASSSTGGEAF
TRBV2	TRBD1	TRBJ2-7	ASGRGPQEEQY
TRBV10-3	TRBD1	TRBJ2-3	AISGDRGFTDTQY
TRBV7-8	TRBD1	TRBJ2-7	ASSLTGTGSYEQY
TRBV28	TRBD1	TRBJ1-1	ASSLQGWGEAF
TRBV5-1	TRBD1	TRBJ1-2	ASSVRQGANYGYT
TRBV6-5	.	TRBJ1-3	ASRSRDWPGNTIY
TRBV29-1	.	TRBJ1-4	SVPGWGVVEKLF
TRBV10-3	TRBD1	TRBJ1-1	AITGQGARGTEAF
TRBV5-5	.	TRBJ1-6	ASTTDSLVYNSPLH
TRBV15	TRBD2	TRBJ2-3	ATSRRSRAGGTDTQY
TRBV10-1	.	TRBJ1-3	ATPYGNTIY
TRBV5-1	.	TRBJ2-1	ASRPFSGRSYNEQF